This T cell receptor (beta chain) originates from a study of blood T cell repertoires in COVID-19. Study-level information: Spain, Italy and the United States supplied samples that represented acute and convalescent COVID-19. Sample material is recorded as cDNA or gDNA derived from T cells, B-cell-depleted T cells, or PBMCs.

In the authors' methods: For nucleated cells, counts were estimated from reference gene primer amplification. TCRdb's table, derived via immunoSEQ multiplex PCR, lists solely in-frame clones and lacks some. The V and J calls and clone size are taken from that table; D and trimming were inferred from the DNA. This sample has about 63,000 clones, with roughly 85% found just once. The receptor was derived from a human donor in a cohort sampled during active COVID-19. The specimen sequenced was peripheral blood.

CDR3 loop: CASSMGHRGIREKLFF. In DNA, the CDR3 is TGTGCCAGTAGTATGGGTCACAGGGGAATTCGGGAAAAACTGTTTTTT. The chain couples TRBV19 to TRBJ1-4, with 7 bases fitting TRBD1. The length of the CDR3 is 16 residues. The trim removed 3 bases at V and 8 bases at J, leaving 12 bases unmatched. Germline CDR1 is LNHDA and CDR2 is SQIVND (reference sequence).